The 5 T cell receptor beta chains given below trace back to one sample, sequenced in a study of cytomegalovirus exposure and HLA in healthy donors. PCR used 60 Vbeta primers and 13 Jbeta primers. The repertoire was sequenced with immunoSEQ multiplex PCR; TCRdb's copy has only in-frame clones and lacks some. The sample shows 110,000 or so clones, roughly 80% of them seen only once. Sample: PBMCs. Receptor source: a man between 50 and 59 years old in good health and CMV-seropositive.

The chain couples TRBV19 to TRBJ1-5; TRBD1 agrees at 7 bases. The CDR3 contains 14 residues. The germline CDR1 and CDR2 sequences are LNHDA and SQIVND (reference sequence). The ends lost 2 bases at V and 10 bases at J; junction bases unmatched: 8. CDR3: CASSIRSGTEPQHF. The CDR3 coding sequence is TGTGCCAGTAGTATAAGGTCCGGGACAGAACCCCAGCATTTT.

The rearrangement links TRBV4-1 to TRBJ1-2, with 8 nucleotides matching TRBD1. The CDR3 extends over 14 amino acids. The germline V gene has CDR1 MGHRA and CDR2 YSYEKL. V gave up 2 bases and J gave up 3 bases; unmatched junction bases: 2. The DNA of the CDR3 is TGCGCCAGCAGCCAACCACAGGGGGACTATGGCTACACCTTC. Protein product: CASSQPQGDYGYTF.

The CDR3 DNA follows: TGTGCCAGCAGTGAAAGGGGCGGAAGTAGCACAGATACGCAGTATTTT. Its translation is CASSERGGSSTDTQYF. The rearrangement links TRBV6-1 to TRBJ2-3, with TRBD1 as a possible D gene (5 bases). V lost 2 bases and J 0 bases, leaving 12 bases between the germline ends. This CDR3 has 16 residues. Germline loops: CDR1 MNHNS, CDR2 SASEGT.

The chain joins TRBV6-1 to TRBJ2-7; D gene unclear. V was clipped by 2 bases and J by 4 bases, with 6 bases between them. The length of the CDR3 is 12 residues. Germline CDR1 reads MNHNS; CDR2 reads SASEGT. CDR3 residues: CASSEWAYEQYF. In DNA, the CDR3 is TGTGCCAGCAGTGAATGGGCTTACGAGCAGTACTTC.

V gene TRBV6-6 combines with J gene TRBJ1-6; weak D call: TRBD1 (6 bases). The CDR3 sequence is 16 residues long. Germline CDR1 is MNHNY and CDR2 is SVGAGI (reference sequence). Trimming removed 6 bases at V and 5 bases at J, with 17 bases between. In DNA form, the CDR3 reads TGTGCCAGCAGGATTCTCGGGACACCAGATAATTCACCCCTCCACTTT. The encoded protein is CASRILGTPDNSPLHF.